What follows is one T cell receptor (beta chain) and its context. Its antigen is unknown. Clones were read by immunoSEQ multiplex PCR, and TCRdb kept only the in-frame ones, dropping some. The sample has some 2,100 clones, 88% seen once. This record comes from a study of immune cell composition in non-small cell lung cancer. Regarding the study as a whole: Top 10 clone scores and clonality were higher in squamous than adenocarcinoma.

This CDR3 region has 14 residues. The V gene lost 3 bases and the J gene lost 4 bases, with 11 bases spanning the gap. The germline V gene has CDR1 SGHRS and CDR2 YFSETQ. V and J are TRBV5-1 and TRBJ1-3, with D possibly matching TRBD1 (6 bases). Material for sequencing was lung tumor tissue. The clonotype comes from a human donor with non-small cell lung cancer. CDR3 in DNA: TGCGCCAGCAGCTCCGGGGGGCCAGGAAACACCATATATTTT. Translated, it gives CASSSGGPGNTIYF.